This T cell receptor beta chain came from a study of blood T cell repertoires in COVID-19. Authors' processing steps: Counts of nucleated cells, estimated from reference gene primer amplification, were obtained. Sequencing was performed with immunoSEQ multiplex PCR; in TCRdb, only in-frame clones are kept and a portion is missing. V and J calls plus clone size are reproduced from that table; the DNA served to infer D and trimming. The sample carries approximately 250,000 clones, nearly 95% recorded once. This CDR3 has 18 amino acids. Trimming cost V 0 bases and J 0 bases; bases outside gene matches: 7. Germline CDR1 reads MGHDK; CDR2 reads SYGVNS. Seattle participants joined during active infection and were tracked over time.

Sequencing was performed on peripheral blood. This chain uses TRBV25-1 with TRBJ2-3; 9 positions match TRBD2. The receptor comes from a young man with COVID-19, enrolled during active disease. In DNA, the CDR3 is TGTGCCAGCAGTGAATATGGGCGGGGGGGCTCTAGCACAGATACGCAGTATTTT. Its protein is CASSEYGRGGSSTDTQYF.